The 12 T cell receptor beta chains given below trace back to one sample, sequenced in a study of early T cells in non-severe SARS-CoV-2 infection. Via MiXCR, TCRdb re-called the 5' RACE reads, giving one row per CDR3 protein. The sample comprises 37,000 or so distinct CDR3 sequences, over 4% of which are singletons, and roughly 5% rests with the top ten. The specimen sequenced was whole blood. These receptors were collected from an adult who was a healthcare worker with PCR-confirmed SARS-CoV-2 infection or an uninfected control (not recorded which).

This clonotype was picked up a small number of times. V usage is TRBV13 and J usage is TRBJ1-6; a possible D gene is TRBD1 (5 bases). The CDR3 length is 16 residues. With 5 bases removed from V and 0 bases from J, the gap between germline ends came to 11 bases. Looked up from germline, CDR1 is PRHDT and CDR2 is FYEKMQ (reference sequence). For the CDR3, the DNA is TGTGCCAGCAGCCCCGACAGTGGCTCCTATAATTCACCCCTCCACTTT. This gives the protein CASSPDSGSYNSPLHF.

The sample holds many counts of this clonotype. V and J are TRBV20-1 and TRBJ2-7, with TRBD1 as a possible D gene (5 bases). This CDR3 comprises 15 residues. Trimming removed 3 bases from V and 3 bases from J, with 18 bases in between. CDR1 is DFQATT and CDR2 is SNEGSKA in the germline V gene (reference sequence). The CDR3 nucleotides read TGCAGTGCTAGCCGAACGACAGCAATTAACTACGAGCAGTACTTC. Residues: CSASRTTAINYEQYF.

This clonotype has ten or more counts. The V gene is TRBV7-9, the J gene TRBJ1-6; TRBD1 might be the D (6 bases). CDR1 and CDR2 (germline): SEHNR, FQNEAQ (reference sequence). V lost 5 bases and J 10 bases, leaving 15 bases between the germline ends. The CDR3 loop spans 14 amino acids. This chain's CDR3 is CASSPGGTESPLHF. CDR3 bases: TGTGCCAGCAGCCCCGGGGGCACAGAGTCACCCCTCCACTTT.

This clonotype has just a few counts. The chain couples TRBV2 to TRBJ1-6; D may be TRBD1 (5 bases). Germline CDR1 SNHLY, CDR2 FYNNEI. The CDR3 sequence is 14 residues long. V dropped 6 bases and J dropped 9 bases, with 15 bases sitting between them. CDR3 loop: CASRDARGASPLHF. The CDR3 DNA reads TGTGCCAGCAGAGACGCCCGAGGGGCTTCACCCCTCCACTTT.

This clonotype was seen a few times. V usage is TRBV19 and J usage is TRBJ2-2; the D gene is possibly TRBD1 (5 bases). This CDR3 has 16 amino acids. V gave up 1 base and J gave up 7 bases, with 16 bases separating them. Per germline, CDR1 LNHDA and CDR2 SQIVND (reference sequence). The CDR3 coding sequence is TGTGCCAGTAGTATAGGCTCCGACAGAGCCAGCGGGGAGCTGTTTTTT. Translated, it gives CASSIGSDRASGELFF.

Ten or more counts support this clonotype. V usage is TRBV29-1 and J usage is TRBJ2-1, with D possibly being TRBD2 (5 bases). V lost 3 bases and J 7 bases, leaving 16 bases between the germline ends. In germline, CDR1 is SQVTM, CDR2 ANQGSEA. This CDR3 region has 14 residues. CDR3 nucleotides: TGCAGCGTTGAGGGAGACCTAGTGGTGAATGAGCAGTTCTTC. It yields the protein CSVEGDLVVNEQFF.

This clonotype was counted ten times or more. The CDR3 region has the DNA TGTGCCAGCTCACCGCCCGAGGTCACAGATACGCAGTATTTT. Amino acids: CASSPPEVTDTQYF. The chain is built from TRBV18 and TRBJ2-3, with D unclear. The germline gives CDR1 KGHSH, CDR2 LQKENI. This CDR3 has 14 amino acids. Trimming took off 3 bases at V and 2 bases at J, with 9 bases between the two ends.

This clonotype has ten or more counts. The rearrangement joins TRBV12-3 or TRBV12-4 to TRBJ2-7; D gene ambiguous. Trimming took off 6 bases at V and 6 bases at J, with 12 bases between the two ends. The CDR3 length is 12 residues. The CDR3 DNA reads as TGTGCCAGCAGCCGTGGGGTCGGCGAGCAGTACTTC. This gives the protein CASSRGVGEQYF.

This clonotype has more than one count but fewer than ten. The rearrangement uses TRBV12-3 or TRBV12-4 and TRBJ2-1, with 9 nucleotides matching TRBD2. Trimming removed 5 bases from V and 14 bases from J; junction bases left unmatched: 7. This CDR3 comprises 12 residues. For the CDR3, the DNA is TGTGCCAGCAGTACAGCCGGGACTAGCAAGTTCTTC. This gives the protein CASSTAGTSKFF.

Ten or more counts support this clonotype. The V call is TRBV7-9, the J call TRBJ1-4; a possible D gene is TRBD1 (5 bases). The germline V and J ends were trimmed by 3 bases and 10 bases, with 15 bases remaining between them. Germline V gene lookup returns CDR1 SEHNR and CDR2 FQNEAQ (reference sequence). The CDR3 extends over 14 amino acids. The CDR3 region has the DNA TGTGCCAGCAGCTTGGGGGGAGGCGACGCAAAACTGTTTTTT. Its translation: CASSLGGGDAKLFF.

This clonotype was counted many times. This chain uses TRBV6-1 with TRBJ1-1, with TRBD1 matching 8 bases. Trimming removed 0 bases from V and 4 bases from J; junction bases left unmatched: 13. The germline V gene has CDR1 MNHNS and CDR2 SASEGT. The CDR3 extends over 18 amino acids. CDR3: CASSEAVRGRLLATEAFF. In nucleotides, the CDR3 is TGTGCCAGCAGTGAAGCTGTCAGGGGGCGATTGTTGGCCACTGAAGCTTTCTTT.

The chain is built from TRBV10-3 and TRBJ2-1, with TRBD1 matching 11 bases. Germline lookup yields CDR1 ENHRY and CDR2 SYGVKD. V lost 0 bases to trimming and J lost 8 bases; unmatched junction nucleotides: 6. The CDR3 is 16 amino acids. CDR3 sequence (DNA): TGTGCCATCAGTGAGTCTTTGGGACAGGGGGGATATGAGCAGTTCTTC. Translation: CAISESLGQGGYEQFF.